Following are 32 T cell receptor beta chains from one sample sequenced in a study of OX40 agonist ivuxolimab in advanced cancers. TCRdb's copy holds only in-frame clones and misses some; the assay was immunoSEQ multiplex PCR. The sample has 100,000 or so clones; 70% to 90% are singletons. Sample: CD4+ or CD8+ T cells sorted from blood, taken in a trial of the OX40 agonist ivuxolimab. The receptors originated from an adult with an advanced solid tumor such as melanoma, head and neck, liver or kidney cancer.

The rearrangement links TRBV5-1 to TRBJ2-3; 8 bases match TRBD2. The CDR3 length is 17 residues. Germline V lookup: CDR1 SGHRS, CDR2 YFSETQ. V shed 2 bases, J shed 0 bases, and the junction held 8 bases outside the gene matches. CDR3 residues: CASSFSGASGSTDTQYF. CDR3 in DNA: TGCGCCAGCAGCTTTAGTGGGGCTAGCGGGAGCACAGATACGCAGTATTTT.

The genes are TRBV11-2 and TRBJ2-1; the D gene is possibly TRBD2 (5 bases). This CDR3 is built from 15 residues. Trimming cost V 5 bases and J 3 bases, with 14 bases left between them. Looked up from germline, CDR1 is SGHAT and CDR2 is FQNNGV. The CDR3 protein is CASSTLGRDYNEQFF. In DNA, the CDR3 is TGTGCCAGCAGCACCCTAGGACGGGACTACAATGAGCAGTTCTTC.

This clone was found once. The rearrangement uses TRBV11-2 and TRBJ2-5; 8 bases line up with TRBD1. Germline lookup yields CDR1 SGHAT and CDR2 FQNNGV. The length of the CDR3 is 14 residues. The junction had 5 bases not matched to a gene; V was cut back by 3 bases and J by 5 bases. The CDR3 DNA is TGTGCCAGCAGCTTCCAGGGGGCTTCCGAGACCCAGTACTTC. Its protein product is CASSFQGASETQYF.

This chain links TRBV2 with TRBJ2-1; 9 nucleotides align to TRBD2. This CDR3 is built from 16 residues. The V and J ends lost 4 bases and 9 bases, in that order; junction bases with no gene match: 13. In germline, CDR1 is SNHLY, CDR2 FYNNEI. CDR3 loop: CASSALPGLADTEQFF. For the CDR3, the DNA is TGTGCCAGCAGTGCCCTCCCGGGACTAGCAGATACTGAGCAGTTCTTC.

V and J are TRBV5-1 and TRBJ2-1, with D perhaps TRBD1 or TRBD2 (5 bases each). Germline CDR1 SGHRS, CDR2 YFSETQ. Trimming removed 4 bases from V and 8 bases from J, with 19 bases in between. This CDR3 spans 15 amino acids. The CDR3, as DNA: TGCGCCAGCAGCGGGGACGGTTCACCGGAGGATGAGCAGTTCTTC. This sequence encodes CASSGDGSPEDEQFF.

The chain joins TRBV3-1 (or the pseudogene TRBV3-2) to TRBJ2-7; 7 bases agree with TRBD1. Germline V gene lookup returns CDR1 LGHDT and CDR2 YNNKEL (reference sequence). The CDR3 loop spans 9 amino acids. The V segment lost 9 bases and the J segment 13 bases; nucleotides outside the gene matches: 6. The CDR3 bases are TGTGCCAGAGGGGCAGGGGGTTACTTC. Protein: CARGAGGYF.

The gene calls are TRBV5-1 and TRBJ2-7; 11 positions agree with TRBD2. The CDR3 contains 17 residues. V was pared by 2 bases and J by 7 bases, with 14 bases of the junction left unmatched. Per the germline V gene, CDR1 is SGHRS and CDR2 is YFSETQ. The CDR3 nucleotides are TGCGCCAGCAGCTTCGGGAATAGCGGGAGGGCCTCGGGGGAGCAGTACTTC. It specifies CASSFGNSGRASGEQYF.

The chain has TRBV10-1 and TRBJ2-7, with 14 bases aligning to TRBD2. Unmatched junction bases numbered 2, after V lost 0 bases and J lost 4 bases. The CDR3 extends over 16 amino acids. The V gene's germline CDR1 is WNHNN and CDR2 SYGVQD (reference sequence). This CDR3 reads CASSESRLAGGYEQYF. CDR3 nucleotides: TGCGCCAGCAGTGAGTCGCGACTAGCGGGAGGGTACGAGCAGTACTTC.

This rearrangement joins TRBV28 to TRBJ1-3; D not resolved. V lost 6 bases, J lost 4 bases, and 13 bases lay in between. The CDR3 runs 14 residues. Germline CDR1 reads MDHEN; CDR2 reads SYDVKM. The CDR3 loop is CASSPMREGNTIYF. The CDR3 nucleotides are TGTGCCAGCAGCCCGATGAGGGAAGGAAACACCATATATTTT.

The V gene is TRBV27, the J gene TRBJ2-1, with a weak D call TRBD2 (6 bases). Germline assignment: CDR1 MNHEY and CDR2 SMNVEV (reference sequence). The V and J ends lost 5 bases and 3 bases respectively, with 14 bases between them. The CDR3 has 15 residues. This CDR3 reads CASSPREVLYNEQFF. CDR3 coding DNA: TGTGCCAGCAGTCCGCGGGAAGTTCTCTACAATGAGCAGTTCTTC.

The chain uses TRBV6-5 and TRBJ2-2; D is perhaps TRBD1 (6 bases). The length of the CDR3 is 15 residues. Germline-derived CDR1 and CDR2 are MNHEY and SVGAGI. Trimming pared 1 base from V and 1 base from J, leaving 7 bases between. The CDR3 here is CASSYLGQNTGELFF. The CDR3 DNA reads TGTGCCAGCAGTTACTTGGGACAGAACACCGGGGAGCTGTTTTTT.

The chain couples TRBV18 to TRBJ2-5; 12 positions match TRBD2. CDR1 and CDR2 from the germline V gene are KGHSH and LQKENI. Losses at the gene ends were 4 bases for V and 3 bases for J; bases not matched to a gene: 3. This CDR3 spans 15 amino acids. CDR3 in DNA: TGTGCCAGCTCACTAAGGACTAGCGGGAAAGAGACCCAGTACTTC. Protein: CASSLRTSGKETQYF.

CDR3 coding DNA: TGTGCCAGCAGCTTAGCTGGGGACGGCTCCTACGAGCAGTACTTC. It translates to CASSLAGDGSYEQYF. The V and J genes are TRBV11-3 and TRBJ2-7; either TRBD1 or TRBD2 may fit D (5 bases each). V lost 1 base and J lost 0, with 10 bases in between. Germline lookup yields CDR1 SGHNT and CDR2 YENEEA. CDR3 size: 15 residues.

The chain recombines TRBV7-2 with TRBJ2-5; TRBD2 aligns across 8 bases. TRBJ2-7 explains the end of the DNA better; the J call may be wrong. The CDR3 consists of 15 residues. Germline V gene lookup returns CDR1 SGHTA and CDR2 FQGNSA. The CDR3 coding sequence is TGTGCCAGCAGCTCGATAGCGGGATTCGGGTACGAGCAGTACTTC. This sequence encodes CASSSIAGFGYEQYF.

This CDR3 is CASSRVSGGSYEQYF. CDR3 nucleotide sequence: TGTGCCAGCAGTCGAGTTAGCGGGGGGTCCTACGAGCAGTACTTC. The chain links TRBV28 to TRBJ2-7; 10 positions agree with TRBD2. Looked up from germline, CDR1 is MDHEN and CDR2 is SYDVKM. Unmatched junction bases numbered 5, after V lost 5 bases and J lost 1 base. The CDR3 consists of 15 residues.

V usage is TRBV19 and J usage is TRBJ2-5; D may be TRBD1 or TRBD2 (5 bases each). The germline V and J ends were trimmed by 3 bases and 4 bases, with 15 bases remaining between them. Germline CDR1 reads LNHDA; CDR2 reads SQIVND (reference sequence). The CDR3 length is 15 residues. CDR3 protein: CASSMRDGDGETQYF. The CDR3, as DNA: TGTGCCAGTAGTATGAGGGACGGAGATGGAGAGACCCAGTACTTC.

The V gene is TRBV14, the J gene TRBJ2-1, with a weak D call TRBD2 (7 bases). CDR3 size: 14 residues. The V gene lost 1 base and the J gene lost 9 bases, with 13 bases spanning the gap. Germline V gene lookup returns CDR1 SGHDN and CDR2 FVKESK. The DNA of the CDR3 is TGTGCCAGCAGCCAAGGATACAGGGAGGGTGAGCAGTTCTTC. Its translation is CASSQGYREGEQFF. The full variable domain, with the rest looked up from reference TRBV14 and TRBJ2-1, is EAGVTQFPSHSVIEKGQTVTLRCDPISGHDNLYWYRRVMGKEIKFLLHFVKESKQDESGMPNNRFLAERTGGTYSTLKVQPAELEDSGVYFCASSQGYREGEQFFGPGTRLTVL.

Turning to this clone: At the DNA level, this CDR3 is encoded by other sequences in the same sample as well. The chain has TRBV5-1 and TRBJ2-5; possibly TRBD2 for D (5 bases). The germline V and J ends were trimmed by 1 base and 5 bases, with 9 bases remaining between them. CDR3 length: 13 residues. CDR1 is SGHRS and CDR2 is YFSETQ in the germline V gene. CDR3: CASSLPGEETQYF. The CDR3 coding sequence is TGCGCCAGCAGCTTGCCCGGGGAGGAGACCCAGTACTTC.

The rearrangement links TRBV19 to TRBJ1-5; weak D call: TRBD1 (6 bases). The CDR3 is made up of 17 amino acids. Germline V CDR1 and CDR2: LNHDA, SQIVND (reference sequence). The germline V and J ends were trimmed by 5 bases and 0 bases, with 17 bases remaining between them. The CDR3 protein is CASSLGTNSLSNQPQHF. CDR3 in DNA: TGTGCCAGTAGTCTGGGGACAAATTCGCTTAGCAATCAGCCCCAGCATTTT.

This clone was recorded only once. The CDR3 nucleotides read TGTGCCAGCAGTTACAGGGGAGGCTATGGCTACACCTTC. As protein: CASSYRGGYGYTF. The V and J genes are TRBV28 and TRBJ1-2, with 7 bases that match TRBD1. Per the germline V gene, CDR1 is MDHEN and CDR2 is SYDVKM. J was trimmed by 4 bases and V by 4 bases; bases with no gene match: 3. The CDR3 is 13 amino acids.

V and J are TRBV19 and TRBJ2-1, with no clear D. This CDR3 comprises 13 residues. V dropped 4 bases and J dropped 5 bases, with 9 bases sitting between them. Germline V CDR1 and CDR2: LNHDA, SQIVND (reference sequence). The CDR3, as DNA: TGTGCCAGTAGTAGAAATTGGGACAATGAGCAGTTCTTC. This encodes CASSRNWDNEQFF.

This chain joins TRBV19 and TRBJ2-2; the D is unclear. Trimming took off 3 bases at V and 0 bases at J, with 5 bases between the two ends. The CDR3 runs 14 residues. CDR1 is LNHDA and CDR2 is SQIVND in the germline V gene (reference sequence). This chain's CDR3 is CASSILSNTGELFF. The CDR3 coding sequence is TGTGCCAGTAGTATTCTTTCGAACACCGGGGAGCTGTTTTTT.

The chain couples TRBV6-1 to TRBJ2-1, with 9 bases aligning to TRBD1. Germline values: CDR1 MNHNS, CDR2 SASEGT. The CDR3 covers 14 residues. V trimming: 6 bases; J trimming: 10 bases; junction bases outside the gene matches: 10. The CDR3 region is CASSPGQGLGEQFF. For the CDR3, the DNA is TGTGCCAGCAGCCCCGGACAGGGGCTAGGGGAGCAGTTCTTC.

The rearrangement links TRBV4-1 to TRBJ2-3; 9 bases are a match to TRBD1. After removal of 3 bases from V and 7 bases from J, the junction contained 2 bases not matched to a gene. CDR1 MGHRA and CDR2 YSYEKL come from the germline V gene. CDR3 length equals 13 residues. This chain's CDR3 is CASSQTGGHTQYF. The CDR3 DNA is TGCGCCAGCAGCCAGACAGGGGGGCATACGCAGTATTTT.

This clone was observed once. CDR3 in amino acids: CASSLTEGGSEAFF. DNA for the CDR3: TGTGCCAGCAGCTTAACCGAGGGGGGTTCTGAAGCTTTCTTT. The rearrangement joins TRBV7-3 to TRBJ1-1; D is perhaps TRBD1 (6 bases). V was cut by 0 bases and J by 6 bases, with 11 bases left in between. There are 14 residues in the CDR3. Germline V gives CDR1 SGHTA, CDR2 FQGTGA. The variable domain in full, completed from reference TRBV7-3 and TRBJ1-1, reads GAGVSQTPSNKVTEKGKYVELRCDPISGHTALYWYRQSLGQGPEFLIYFQGTGAADDSGLPNDRFFAVRPEGSVSTLKIQRTERGDSAVYLCASSLTEGGSEAFFGQGTRLTVV.

CDR3 sequence (DNA): TGTGCCAGTAGTAGCACAGGGTTTTGGCCCTACGAGCAGTACTTC. Its translation is CASSSTGFWPYEQYF. The chain couples TRBV19 to TRBJ2-7; D may be TRBD1 (6 bases). The CDR3 is 15 amino acids. CDR1 is LNHDA, CDR2 SQIVND, per germline (reference sequence). V was cut by 4 bases and J by 2 bases, with 15 bases left in between.

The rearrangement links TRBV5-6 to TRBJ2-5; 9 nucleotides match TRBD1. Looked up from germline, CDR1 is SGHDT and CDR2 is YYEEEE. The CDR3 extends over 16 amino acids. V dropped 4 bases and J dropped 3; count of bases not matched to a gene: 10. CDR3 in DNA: TGTGCCAGCAGCGTATCCGGGACAGGGTGGGAAGAGACCCAGTACTTC. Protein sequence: CASSVSGTGWEETQYF.

CDR3 protein: CASSVDQINYGYTF. The CDR3 DNA reads as TGTGCCAGCAGCGTAGATCAGATTAACTATGGCTACACCTTC. The genes are TRBV9 and TRBJ1-2; D unresolved. Per germline, CDR1 SGDLS and CDR2 YYNGEE. This CDR3 region has 14 residues. Trimming removed 0 bases at V and 1 base at J, with 7 bases between.

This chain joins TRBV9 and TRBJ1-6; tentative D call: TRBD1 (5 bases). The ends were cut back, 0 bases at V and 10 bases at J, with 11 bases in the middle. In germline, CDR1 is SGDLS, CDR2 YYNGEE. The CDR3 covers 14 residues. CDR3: CASSVVGEGSPLHF. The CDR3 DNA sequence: TGTGCCAGCAGCGTAGTAGGGGAGGGATCACCCCTCCACTTT.

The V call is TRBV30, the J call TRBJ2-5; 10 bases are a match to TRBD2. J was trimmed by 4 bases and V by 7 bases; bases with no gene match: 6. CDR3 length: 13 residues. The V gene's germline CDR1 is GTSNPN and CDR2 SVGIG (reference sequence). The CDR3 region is CASLAGVGETQYF. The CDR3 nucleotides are TGTGCCTCGCTAGCGGGAGTTGGAGAGACCCAGTACTTC. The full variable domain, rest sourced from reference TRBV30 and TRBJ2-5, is SQTIHQWPATLVQPVGSPLSLECTVEGTSNPNLYWYRQAAGRGLQLLFYSVGIGQISSEVPQNLSASRPQDRQFILSSKKLLLSDSGFYLCASLAGVGETQYFGPGTRLLVL.

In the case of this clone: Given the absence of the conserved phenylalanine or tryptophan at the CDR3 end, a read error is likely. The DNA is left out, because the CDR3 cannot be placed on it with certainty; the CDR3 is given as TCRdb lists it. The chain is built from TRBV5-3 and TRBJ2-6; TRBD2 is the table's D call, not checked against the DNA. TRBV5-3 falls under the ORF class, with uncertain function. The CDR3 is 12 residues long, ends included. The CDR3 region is CARSSGLAGSRE.

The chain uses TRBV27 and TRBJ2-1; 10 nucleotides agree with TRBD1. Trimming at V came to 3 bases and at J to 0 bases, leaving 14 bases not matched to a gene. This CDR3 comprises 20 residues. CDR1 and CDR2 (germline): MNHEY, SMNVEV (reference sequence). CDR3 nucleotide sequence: TGTGCCAGCAGTTTCCGAGCGGGGACAGGGGAGGTTAGCTCCTACAATGAGCAGTTCTTC. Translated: CASSFRAGTGEVSSYNEQFF.